A single sample is the source of the 30 T cell receptor beta chains below, sequenced in a study of Ad26.COV2.S vaccination and SARS-CoV-2 variants. The method was immunoSEQ multiplex PCR; TCRdb's version includes in-frame clones alone and lacks a portion of them. The repertoire holds around 400,000 clones, 80% to 95% seen once, with less than 15% in the top ten. Regarding treatment: around 19 received Ad26.COV2.S at low or high dose, single or two shots; 5 received placebo; per-sample allocation not given. At day 63 after the first vaccine or placebo injection, samples were drawn. The sample in question was peripheral blood, obtained in a trial of Ad26.COV2.S vaccine versus placebo. The receptors originated from a person between 18 and 65 years old who received the Ad26.COV2.S COVID-19 vaccine or a placebo.

The chain employs TRBV2 and TRBJ1-2; no firm D call. Between the trimmed V and J ends, which lost 2 bases and 4 bases, there was a span of 8 bases. Germline lookup yields CDR1 SNHLY and CDR2 FYNNEI. The CDR3 consists of 13 residues. The CDR3 DNA reads TGTGCCAGCAGTGAATGGGGAGCCTATGGCTACACCTTC. Translating gives CASSEWGAYGYTF.

This clone was observed a handful of times. The chain employs TRBV2 and TRBJ1-5; 7 positions match TRBD1. The CDR3 sequence is 14 residues long. The V and J ends lost 7 bases and 6 bases, in that order; junction bases with no gene match: 9. Germline V lookup: CDR1 SNHLY, CDR2 FYNNEI. CDR3 DNA sequence: TGTGCCAGCACCTACGACAGGGCGAGTCAGCCCCAGCATTTT. Its protein product is CASTYDRASQPQHF.

The chain links TRBV10-1 to TRBJ2-7; TRBD2 agrees at 9 bases. The trim removed 7 bases at V and 5 bases at J, leaving 12 bases unmatched. The CDR3 is made up of 15 amino acids. Germline V gives CDR1 WNHNN, CDR2 SYGVQD (reference sequence). The CDR3 is CASNCPGTSIHEQYF. CDR3 bases: TGCGCCAGCAATTGCCCCGGGACTAGCATCCACGAGCAGTACTTC.

The rearrangement links TRBV15 to TRBJ1-5; D might be TRBD1 (5 bases). Trimming cost V 5 bases and J 4 bases, with 21 bases left between them. The CDR3 is 17 amino acids. The germline gives CDR1 LNHNV, CDR2 YYDKDF (reference sequence). The CDR3 bases are TGTGCCACCAGCTCCAAACACCGGGACGTTCGGAATCAGCCCCAGCATTTT. Its translation is CATSSKHRDVRNQPQHF.

The chain combines TRBV29-1 with TRBJ2-1; 13 bases agree with TRBD2. Germline CDR1 SQVTM, CDR2 ANQGSEA. With V trimmed by 5 bases and J by 9 bases, 4 bases remained unmatched. CDR3 length equals 13 residues. Here the CDR3 DNA reads TGCAGCGTTCGTACTAGCGGGAGGGCTGAGCAGTTCTTC. Amino acids: CSVRTSGRAEQFF.

The chain couples TRBV6-5 to TRBJ1-1, with a weak D call TRBD1 (5 bases). Trimming cost V 4 bases and J 1 base, with 10 bases left between them. Per the germline V gene, CDR1 is MNHEY and CDR2 is SVGAGI. The CDR3 sequence is 14 residues long. CDR3 protein: CASSFRVWNTEAFF. The CDR3 nucleotides read TGTGCCAGCAGTTTCAGGGTATGGAACACTGAAGCTTTCTTT.

The rearrangement joins TRBV6-5 to TRBJ2-7; TRBD1 matches 9 bases. J gave up 6 bases and V 11 bases, and 11 bases lay outside the gene matches. This CDR3 region has 13 residues. Per germline, CDR1 MNHEY and CDR2 SVGAGI. The CDR3 loop is CAHAGTGFVEQYF. CDR3 bases: TGTGCCCATGCGGGGACAGGGTTTGTCGAGCAGTACTTC.

As concerns this clone: Other DNA variants within this sample encode the same CDR3. The J gene is TRBJ1-4, the V gene TRBV7-9; TRBD1 might be the D (6 bases). CDR1 is SEHNR, CDR2 FQNEAQ, per germline (reference sequence). V was cut by 5 bases and J by 5 bases, with 12 bases left in between. This CDR3 has 14 residues. DNA of the CDR3: TGTGCCAGCAGCCTAGGACAGTTAAATGAAAAACTGTTTTTT. Residues: CASSLGQLNEKLFF.

The rearrangement uses TRBV11-2 and TRBJ2-7, with 7 bases fitting TRBD2. The germline V gene has CDR1 SGHAT and CDR2 FQNNGV. The J segment lost 2 bases and the V segment lost 0 bases, leaving 7 bases of the junction unmatched. This CDR3 has 16 residues. For the CDR3, the DNA is TGTGCCAGCAGCTTAGATCTACTAGCGTCTCCCTACGAGCAGTACTTC. Its protein product is CASSLDLLASPYEQYF.

The chain combines TRBV6-5 with TRBJ2-1; no firm D call. Trimming removed 7 bases from V and 8 bases from J, with 12 bases in between. CDR3 size: 12 residues. CDR1 is MNHEY and CDR2 is SVGAGI in the germline V gene. The chain's CDR3 is CASTRLWDEQFF. CDR3 DNA: TGTGCCAGCACCCGATTGTGGGATGAGCAGTTCTTC.

V and J are TRBV27 and TRBJ1-6, with 7 bases that match TRBD1. The CDR3 totals 14 residues. The junction had 9 bases not matched to a gene; V was cut back by 7 bases and J by 9 bases. CDR1 is MNHEY and CDR2 is SMNVEV in the germline V gene (reference sequence). CDR3 in amino acids: CASNALRGFSPLHF. The CDR3 DNA reads as TGTGCCAGCAACGCACTCAGGGGGTTTTCACCCCTCCACTTT.

The V call is TRBV7-9, the J call TRBJ2-7; no firm D call. The V gene lost 2 bases and the J gene lost 0 bases, with 8 bases spanning the gap. This CDR3 region has 14 residues. Germline CDR1 reads SEHNR; CDR2 reads FQNEAQ (reference sequence). The CDR3 is CASSLLGSSYEQYF. CDR3 in DNA: TGTGCCAGCAGCTTATTGGGGTCCTCCTACGAGCAGTACTTC. Based on the CDR3 plus reference TRBV7-9 and TRBJ2-7, the full variable domain is DTGVSQNPRHKITKRGQNVTFRCDPISEHNRLYWYRQTLGQGPEFLTYFQNEAQLEKSRLLSDRFSAERPKGSFSTLEIQRTEQGDSAMYLCASSLLGSSYEQYFGPGTRLTVT.

The chain is built from TRBV4-3 and TRBJ1-3; 10 bases fit TRBD1. V lost 0 bases and J lost 1; bases outside the gene matches: 3. Germline lookup yields CDR1 LGHNA and CDR2 YSLEER. The CDR3 spans 17 residues. This chain's CDR3 is CASSQDGTGESGNTIYF. CDR3 nucleotide sequence: TGCGCCAGCAGCCAAGATGGGACAGGGGAATCTGGAAACACCATATATTTT.

The chain combines TRBV24-1 with TRBJ1-3; D is unresolved. V dropped 6 bases and J dropped 1 base, with 0 bases sitting between them. Germline assignment: CDR1 KGHDR and CDR2 SFDVKD. The CDR3 sequence is 11 residues long. The CDR3 nucleotides are TGTGCCACCAGTTCTGGAAACACCATATATTTT. Amino acids: CATSSGNTIYF.

The V and J genes are TRBV28 and TRBJ1-6; D uncertain. The germline V and J ends were trimmed by 0 bases and 6 bases, with 12 bases remaining between them. Germline V gene sequence: CDR1 MDHEN, CDR2 SYDVKM. This CDR3 has 16 residues. The CDR3 DNA reads TGTGCCAGCAGTTTATGGCCCCCTGAGTCTAATTCACCCCTCCACTTT. This encodes CASSLWPPESNSPLHF.

The chain combines TRBV7-9 with TRBJ2-2; D possibly corresponds to TRBD1 (6 bases). The V and J ends lost 5 bases and 6 bases respectively, with 16 bases between them. Germline V lookup: CDR1 SEHNR, CDR2 FQNEAQ (reference sequence). The CDR3 runs 15 residues. The CDR3 here is CASSPNRAGAGELFF. Here the CDR3 DNA reads TGTGCCAGCAGCCCTAACAGGGCCGGGGCCGGGGAGCTGTTTTTT.

The chain couples TRBV5-4 to TRBJ2-1, with TRBD2 matching 7 bases. Trimming took 4 bases from V and 1 from J; bases not matched to a gene: 5. This CDR3 has 15 residues. The germline CDR1 and CDR2 sequences are SGHNT and YYREEE (reference sequence). CDR3 in DNA: TGTGCCAGCAGCCTCAAGCGGGGATCCTACAATGAGCAGTTCTTC. Amino acids: CASSLKRGSYNEQFF.

The chain combines TRBV9 with TRBJ2-4; 8 bases fit TRBD1. Unmatched junction bases numbered 8, after V lost 4 bases and J lost 8 bases. CDR3 length equals 14 residues. Germline lookup yields CDR1 SGDLS and CDR2 YYNGEE. The CDR3 DNA sequence: TGTGCCAGCAGCCCCCGCCCGACAGGGGACATTCAGTACTTC. Its protein product is CASSPRPTGDIQYF.

The chain couples TRBV19 to TRBJ1-1; 10 nucleotides match TRBD1. The CDR3 has 14 residues. V lost 6 bases to trimming and J lost 4 bases; unmatched junction nucleotides: 5. Germline values: CDR1 LNHDA, CDR2 SQIVND (reference sequence). CDR3 sequence reads: CASSDRGLSTEAFF. The CDR3 DNA is TGTGCCAGTAGCGACAGGGGGCTGAGCACTGAAGCTTTCTTT.

The V call is TRBV3-1 (or the pseudogene TRBV3-2), the J call TRBJ2-2, with D possibly TRBD2 on 6 matching bases. Per germline, CDR1 LGHDT and CDR2 YNNKEL (reference sequence). The CDR3 has 16 residues. The ends were cut back, 4 bases at V and 3 bases at J, with 15 bases in the middle. DNA of the CDR3: TGTGCCAGCAGCCTGCTTCTAGCGACGGACACCGGGGAGCTGTTTTTT. Residues: CASSLLLATDTGELFF.

V is TRBV27 and J is TRBJ2-1; the match to TRBD2 covers 10 bases. Germline V lookup: CDR1 MNHEY, CDR2 SMNVEV (reference sequence). The junction had 5 bases not matched to a gene; V was cut back by 5 bases and J by 4 bases. This CDR3 has 15 residues. The CDR3 reads CASSQGTSAYNEQFF. The CDR3 nucleotides read TGTGCCAGCAGTCAGGGGACTAGCGCTTACAATGAGCAGTTCTTC.

This clone was observed once. This chain joins TRBV6-5 and TRBJ2-3; tentative D call: TRBD1 (5 bases). The CDR3 runs 16 residues. V was trimmed by 4 bases and J by 2 bases, leaving 16 bases between them. Germline V gene sequence: CDR1 MNHEY, CDR2 SVGAGI. The CDR3 sequence is CASSSWRPQDTDTQYF. The CDR3 DNA reads TGTGCCAGCAGTTCTTGGAGACCACAGGACACAGATACGCAGTATTTT.

The chain has TRBV19 and TRBJ1-5, with D perhaps TRBD1 (5 bases). The V gene lost 4 bases and the J gene lost 3 bases, with 10 bases spanning the gap. This CDR3 is built from 14 residues. Germline V lookup: CDR1 LNHDA, CDR2 SQIVND (reference sequence). As DNA, the CDR3 is TGTGCCAGTAGTACCGGGGCCGACAATCAGCCCCAGCATTTT. The encoded protein is CASSTGADNQPQHF. Based on the CDR3 plus reference TRBV19 and TRBJ1-5, the full variable domain is DGGITQSPKYLFRKEGQNVTLSCEQNLNHDAMYWYRQDPGQGLRLIYYSQIVNDFQKGDIAEGYSVSREKKESFPLTVTSAQKNPTAFYLCASSTGADNQPQHFGDGTRLSIL.

This chain uses TRBV19 with TRBJ1-1; tentatively, D is TRBD1 (6 bases). This CDR3 comprises 17 residues. The V end lost 0 bases, the J end lost 2 bases, and 16 bases lay between the germline ends. Per the germline V gene, CDR1 is LNHDA and CDR2 is SQIVND (reference sequence). DNA for the CDR3: TGTGCCAGTAGTATAGATAGGGTAGGGGGGCCCAACACTGAAGCTTTCTTT. Its translation is CASSIDRVGGPNTEAFF. Using reference TRBV19 and TRBJ1-1 for the parts outside the CDR3, the full variable domain is DGGITQSPKYLFRKEGQNVTLSCEQNLNHDAMYWYRQDPGQGLRLIYYSQIVNDFQKGDIAEGYSVSREKKESFPLTVTSAQKNPTAFYLCASSIDRVGGPNTEAFFGQGTRLTVV.

The chain has TRBV19 and TRBJ1-4; 9 bases match TRBD1. CDR3 length: 14 residues. V was pared by 5 bases and J by 7 bases, with 5 bases of the junction left unmatched. Germline V gene sequence: CDR1 LNHDA, CDR2 SQIVND (reference sequence). The CDR3 region is CASSPGQGGEKLFF. The CDR3 region has the DNA TGTGCCAGTAGTCCGGGACAGGGTGGTGAAAAACTGTTTTTT.

The CDR3 here is CASSFRIGGNQETQYF. The DNA of the CDR3 is TGTGCCAGCAGCTTTAGGATTGGGGGGAATCAAGAGACCCAGTACTTC. This rearrangement joins TRBV5-6 to TRBJ2-5; D might be TRBD2 (6 bases). Germline assignment: CDR1 SGHDT and CDR2 YYEEEE. V lost 2 bases and J 2 bases, leaving 16 bases between the germline ends. The CDR3 contains 16 residues.

The chain combines TRBV12-5 with TRBJ1-5; possibly TRBD1 for D (6 bases). Germline CDR1 reads LGHNT; CDR2 reads FRNRAP. Trimming left V 7 bases short and J 3 bases short, with 19 bases between. The CDR3 spans 16 residues. CDR3 loop: CASVPYGGSPNQPQHF. In DNA form, the CDR3 reads TGTGCTAGTGTCCCCTACGGGGGCAGCCCCAATCAGCCCCAGCATTTT.

V usage is TRBV4-3 and J usage is TRBJ2-6; D is possibly TRBD1 (5 bases). In germline, CDR1 is LGHNA, CDR2 YSLEER. The V end lost 0 bases, the J end lost 3 bases, and 6 bases lay between the germline ends. The CDR3 totals 15 residues. The CDR3 loop reads CASSQEGVGANVLTF. CDR3 DNA: TGCGCCAGCAGCCAAGAAGGGGTTGGGGCCAACGTCCTGACTTTC.

This rearrangement joins TRBV7-8 to TRBJ2-1; a possible D gene is TRBD2 (6 bases). The V and J ends lost 5 bases and 5 bases respectively, with 19 bases between them. Germline assignment: CDR1 SGHVS and CDR2 FQNEAQ. The CDR3 is made up of 16 amino acids. The CDR3 nucleotides read TGTGCCAGCAGCCCCCCGGTCGCGGCGGGAAACAATGAGCAGTTCTTC. Translated, it gives CASSPPVAAGNNEQFF.

This rearrangement joins TRBV19 to TRBJ2-7, with D maybe TRBD2 (5 bases). The V end lost 3 bases, the J end lost 2 bases, and 14 bases lay between the germline ends. In germline, CDR1 is LNHDA, CDR2 SQIVND (reference sequence). CDR3 size: 15 residues. The CDR3 DNA reads TGTGCCAGTAGTATTAGTCTGGACTCCACCTACGAGCAGTACTTC. It yields the protein CASSISLDSTYEQYF.